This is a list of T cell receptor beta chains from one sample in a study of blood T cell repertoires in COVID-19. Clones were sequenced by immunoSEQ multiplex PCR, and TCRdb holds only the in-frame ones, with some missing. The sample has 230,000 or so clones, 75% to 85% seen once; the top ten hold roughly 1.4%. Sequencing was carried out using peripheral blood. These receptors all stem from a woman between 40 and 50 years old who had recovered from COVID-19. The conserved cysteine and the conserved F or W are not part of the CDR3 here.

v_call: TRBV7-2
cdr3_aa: ASSSGQGNEQY

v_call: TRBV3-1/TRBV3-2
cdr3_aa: ASSHLAGELF

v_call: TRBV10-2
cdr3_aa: ASSDGARTDTQY

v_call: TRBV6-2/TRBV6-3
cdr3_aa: ASGYQGYGYT

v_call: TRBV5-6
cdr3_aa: ASRFTGQETQY

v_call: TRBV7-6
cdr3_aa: ASSLSPTGTYGYT

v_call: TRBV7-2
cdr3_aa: ASSPSGNSGNTIY

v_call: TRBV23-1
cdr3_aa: ASSQLIDREAEKLF

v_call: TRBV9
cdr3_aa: ASSSSGGITDTQY

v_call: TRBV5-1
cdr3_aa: ASSIQGGGTNEKLF

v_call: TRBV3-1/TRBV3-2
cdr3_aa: ASRDGQGRNTEAF

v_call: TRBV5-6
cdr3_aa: ASSPMGGLAKNIQY

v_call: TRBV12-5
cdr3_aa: ASSLEETQY

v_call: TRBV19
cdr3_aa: ASSAPVPGVTQY

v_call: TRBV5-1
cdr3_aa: ASSLQSAGQETQY

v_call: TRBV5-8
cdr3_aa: ASSFGTGVSNEKLF

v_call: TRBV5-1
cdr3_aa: ASSGVAGGLGDTQY

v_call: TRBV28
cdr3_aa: ASSPLRAGGGYT

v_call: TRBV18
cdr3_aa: ASSPSGRDTQY

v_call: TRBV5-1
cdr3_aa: ASSPTRQGSANTIY

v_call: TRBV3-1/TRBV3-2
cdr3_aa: ASSQDSGTGGTQAKNIQY

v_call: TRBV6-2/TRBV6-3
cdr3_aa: ASSGGNSKVFGETQY

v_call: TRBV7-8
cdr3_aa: ASSPQWGGSEQY

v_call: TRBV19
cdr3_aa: ASTVDTEAF

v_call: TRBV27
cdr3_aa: ASSFGNTIY

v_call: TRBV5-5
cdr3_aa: ASSLGGGWTEAF

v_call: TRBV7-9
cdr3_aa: ASSLVGTQTQY

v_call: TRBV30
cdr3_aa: AWGEGGPRNEQF

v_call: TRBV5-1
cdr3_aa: ASSLDRGGEKLF

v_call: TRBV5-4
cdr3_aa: ASSQGQGTQGGGYT

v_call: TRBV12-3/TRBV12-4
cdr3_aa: ASSSQGSEPQH

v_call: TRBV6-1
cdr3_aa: ASSESSPLH

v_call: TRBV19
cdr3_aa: ASSPEGGVGVYEQY

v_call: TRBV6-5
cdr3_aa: ASSYDRANYGYT

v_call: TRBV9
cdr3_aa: ASSVVSGTDTQY

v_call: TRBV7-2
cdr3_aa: ASSLNRGEGNIQY

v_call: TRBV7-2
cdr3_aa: ASSSIDRGLVEQY

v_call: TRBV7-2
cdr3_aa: ASSYVSGDRNEQF

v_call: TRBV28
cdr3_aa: ASSLTLRGNQPQH

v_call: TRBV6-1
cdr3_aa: ASSDGQGPALH

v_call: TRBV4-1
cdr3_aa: ASSQKTGVAYNYGYT

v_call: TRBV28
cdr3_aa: ASSSTSGVDTDTQY

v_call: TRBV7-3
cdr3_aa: ASSTDSSHGYT

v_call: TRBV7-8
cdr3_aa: ASSYGQFNEQY

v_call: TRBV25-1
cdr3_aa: ASSPGYNEQF

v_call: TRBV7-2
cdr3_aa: ASSLTGGNEQF

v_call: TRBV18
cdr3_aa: ASSPPEGGDGANVLT

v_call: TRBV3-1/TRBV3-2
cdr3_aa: ASSPAFAGTSGGAGNEQF

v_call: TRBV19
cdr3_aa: ASSIDRQGTEAF

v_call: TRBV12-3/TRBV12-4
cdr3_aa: ASGGSNYGYT

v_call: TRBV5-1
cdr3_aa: ASSSGQVSSYEQY